This T cell receptor (beta chain) came from a study of T cell repertoires in cytomegalovirus infection. Study summary: Both recently identified HLA-C-restricted and well-studied HLA-B-restricted CMV epitopes were used in the study. The study's findings and limits: Pooled public TCR beta family frequency picked out CMV carriers with the relevant HLA.

Germline values: CDR1 SGHTA, CDR2 FQGNSA. The ends were cut back, 3 bases at V and 6 bases at J, with 17 bases in the middle. The CDR3 spans 15 residues. TCRdb reprocessed the reads via MiXCR and lists one record per CDR3 protein. This sample has approximately 600,000 distinct CDR3 sequences; roughly 42% occur once, and the top ten carry around 48%. With regard to this clonotype: Antigen unknown.

The source material was cultured PBMCs, sampled from culture after CMV antigen stimulation. The source of this sequence is a human donor in good health (CMV status not recorded). Some clones in this sample may be carry-over from other donors' samples. The chain links TRBV7-2 to TRBJ1-2; tentative D call: TRBD1 (5 bases). The CDR3 nucleotides read TGTGCCAGCAGCTTTTTTGGGGCAATAAAGGATGGCTACACCTTC. This encodes CASSFFGAIKDGYTF.